Below, 5 T cell receptor beta chains from the same sample are listed, as sequenced in a study of T cell repertoires in cytomegalovirus infection. TCRdb independently ran MiXCR on the reads; one entry per CDR3 protein. The repertoire includes under 300,000 distinct CDR3 sequences, 10% to 15% of them detected once, and about 1.5% sits in the top ten. The sequenced sample was PBMCs. The receptors were gathered from a human donor in good health (CMV status not recorded). Some clones in this sample may be carry-over from other donors' samples.

The gene calls are TRBV5-1 and TRBJ2-3; D gene uncertain. Germline V gene sequence: CDR1 SGHRS, CDR2 YFSETQ. The V end was cut by 0 bases, the J end by 1 base, with 12 bases between. CDR3 length: 16 amino acids. The CDR3 is CASSLGGARGTDTQYF. For the CDR3, the DNA is TGCGCCAGCAGCTTGGGTGGCGCAAGAGGCACAGATACGCAGTATTTT.

This chain connects TRBV6-4 to TRBJ1-1, with 8 positions matching TRBD1. This CDR3 has 14 residues. Germline V gene sequence: CDR1 MRHNA, CDR2 SNTAGT. V trimming: 5 bases; J trimming: 3 bases; junction bases outside the gene matches: 5. CDR3 loop: CASSSQGAHTEAFF. CDR3 DNA sequence: TGTGCCAGCAGTTCTCAGGGGGCGCACACTGAAGCTTTCTTT.

The table lists this clonotype with many counts. The V gene is TRBV12-3 or TRBV12-4, the J gene TRBJ2-6; possible D gene TRBD1, 5 bases. This CDR3 has 16 amino acids. The ends were cut back, 1 base at V and 2 bases at J, with 9 bases in the middle. The DNA of the CDR3 is TGTGCCAGCAGTTTAGAGACAGAACCTGGGGCCAACGTCCTGACTTTC. Translation gives CASSLETEPGANVLTF.

The chain is built from TRBV12-3 or TRBV12-4 and TRBJ2-5; possibly TRBD1 for D (6 bases). The CDR3 extends over 14 amino acids. The germline V and J ends were trimmed by 3 bases and 5 bases, with 13 bases remaining between them. The CDR3 reads CASSLGDKAETQYF. As DNA, the CDR3 is TGTGCCAGCAGTTTGGGGGACAAGGCGGAGACCCAGTACTTC.

There are many counts of this clonotype. The DNA of the CDR3 is TGTGCCAGCAGCTTAGGTGGGGGGAACTATGGCTACACCTTC. Its translation is CASSLGGGNYGYTF. The chain combines TRBV7-2 with TRBJ1-2; D is possibly TRBD1 (5 bases). The length of the CDR3 is 14 residues. Germline V gene sequence: CDR1 SGHTA, CDR2 FQGNSA. Trimming left V 1 base short and J 2 bases short, with 8 bases between.